This paragraph covers one T cell receptor (beta chain) sequence. As yet, its antigen is unknown. The data belong to a study of blood T cells in healthy people across ages. The overall study: About one barcoded beta molecule per two T cells came from capture by template switching. Notes on the study in general: The unsorted PBMCs prevented any conclusive comparison of naive versus antigen-experienced cells. In older individuals, TCR beta diversity per million T cells was lower, falling roughly linearly with age. Changes in expanded clonotypes were possibly confounded, as the CMV status of donors was unknown.

Next came a second PCR, run for roughly 6 to 11 cycles, which used a sample-barcoded 5' primer along with a J-beta primer mix. Each CDR3 protein gets one entry after TCRdb re-called the 5' RACE reads with MiXCR. Seen here are 1.5 million to 2 million distinct CDR3 sequences, roughly 50% observed once, and the top ten hold more than 2%. CDR3 length: 14 residues. V lost 3 bases and J lost 6; bases outside the gene matches: 8. CDR1 is DFQATT, CDR2 SNEGSKA, per germline (reference sequence). The gene calls are TRBV20-1 and TRBJ2-5; 9 nucleotides line up with TRBD1. Sequencing used blood. The TCR sequence derives from a woman aged 40 to 50 in good health. CDR3 sequence reads: CSASPGQGSQTQYF. The CDR3 nucleotides are TGCAGTGCTAGCCCCGGACAGGGGTCGCAGACCCAGTACTTC.